Presented here are 26 T cell receptor beta chains from one specimen sequenced in a study of cytomegalovirus exposure and HLA in healthy donors. The PCR made use of 60 Vbeta and 13 Jbeta primers. Some clones are missing from TCRdb's copy, which holds only in-frame ones; the method was immunoSEQ multiplex PCR. The table includes under 200,000 clones, roughly 84% detected once. Sequences were obtained from PBMCs. The receptors were gathered from a man aged 30 to 39 in good health and CMV-seronegative.

The chain carries TRBV29-1 and TRBJ2-5, with a weak D call TRBD1 (6 bases). The DNA end lines up better with TRBJ2-7; the J call may be wrong. Germline V gene lookup returns CDR1 SQVTM and CDR2 ANQGSEA. The CDR3 length is 14 residues. The CDR3 nucleotides are TGCAGCGTCATACTTACAGGGAGTTTCTACGAGCAGTACTTC. Translated: CSVILTGSFYEQYF.

In its sample, this clone was seen once. The chain links TRBV12-5 to TRBJ2-1; 11 positions match TRBD2. This CDR3 is 19 amino acids long. CDR1 is LGHNT and CDR2 is FRNRAP in the germline V gene. V was pared by 1 base and J by 3 bases, with 11 bases of the junction left unmatched. CDR3 sequence: CASGLDVKTSGSHYNEQFF. The CDR3 DNA is TGTGCTAGTGGTTTGGACGTAAAAACTAGCGGGAGCCACTACAATGAGCAGTTCTTC.

The chain joins TRBV7-6 to TRBJ1-2; no clear D. The V gene's germline CDR1 is SGHVS and CDR2 FNYEAQ. The CDR3 spans 12 residues. V lost 5 bases, J lost 4 bases, and 8 bases lay in between. The CDR3 nucleotides are TGTGCCAGCAGCCGGGAGGGCTATGGCTACACCTTC. As protein: CASSREGYGYTF.

The rearrangement links TRBV29-1 to TRBJ2-5; the match to TRBD1 covers 8 bases. J lost 2 bases, V lost 7 bases, and 3 bases had no gene match. The CDR3 length is 12 residues. The V gene's germline CDR1 is SQVTM and CDR2 ANQGSEA. The DNA of the CDR3 is TGCAGCGCTGGGACAGGTCAAGAGACCCAGTACTTC. Its translation: CSAGTGQETQYF.

This sequence joins TRBV13 and TRBJ2-7; 7 positions agree with TRBD2. This CDR3 has 13 residues. The germline V gene encodes CDR1 PRHDT and CDR2 FYEKMQ (reference sequence). Losses at the gene ends were 11 bases for V and 3 bases for J; bases not matched to a gene: 10. DNA of the CDR3: TGTGCCTGCCCGCCGCGGGGGTTCTACGAGCAGTACTTC. Its translation: CACPPRGFYEQYF.

The chain uses TRBV15 and TRBJ2-7; D might be TRBD1 (5 bases). The CDR3 contains 15 residues. V dropped 0 bases and J dropped 1 base, with 10 bases sitting between them. Per the germline V gene, CDR1 is LNHNV and CDR2 is YYDKDF (reference sequence). CDR3 DNA: TGTGCCACCAGCAGAGACAGGGATTTTTCCTACGAGCAGTACTTC. This sequence encodes CATSRDRDFSYEQYF.

CDR3 sequence reads: CASSGLAGGADEQYF. DNA of the CDR3: TGTGCCAGCAGTGGGCTAGCGGGAGGGGCCGACGAGCAGTACTTC. This chain connects TRBV6-1 to TRBJ2-5, with TRBD2 matching 12 bases. The J call may not be correct, given that the DNA end is closer to TRBJ2-7. The CDR3 extends over 15 amino acids. CDR1 MNHNS and CDR2 SASEGT come from the germline V gene.

The chain joins TRBV2 to TRBJ1-4, with D uncertain. V shed 7 bases and J shed 7 bases, with 16 bases lying between them. CDR3 size: 14 residues. Germline-derived CDR1 and CDR2 are SNHLY and FYNNEI. CDR3 amino acids: CASTPGVVVEKLFF. The CDR3 nucleotides read TGTGCCAGCACCCCCGGGGTTGTGGTTGAAAAACTGTTTTTT.

CDR3 sequence (DNA): TGCGCCAGCAGCCCCCTTCGCCGGGACAGGGGGCACAATGAGCAGTTCTTC. This codes for CASSPLRRDRGHNEQFF. The chain joins TRBV4-3 to TRBJ2-1; 12 bases align to TRBD1. The length of the CDR3 is 17 residues. V trimming: 4 bases; J trimming: 5 bases; junction bases outside the gene matches: 9. The germline V gene encodes CDR1 LGHNA and CDR2 YSLEER.

The gene calls are TRBV4-2 and TRBJ2-7; TRBD1 matches at 7 bases. The CDR3 is 15 amino acids. In germline, CDR1 is LGHNA, CDR2 YNFKEQ. Unmatched junction bases numbered 6, after V lost 0 bases and J lost 4 bases. CDR3 sequence reads: CASSQERGQGYEQYF. The CDR3 DNA reads as TGTGCCAGCAGCCAAGAAAGGGGGCAGGGGTACGAGCAGTACTTC.

V and J are TRBV4-3 and TRBJ2-1, with TRBD2 identical over 9 bases. The CDR3 sequence is 16 residues long. From germline, CDR1 is LGHNA and CDR2 YSLEER. V dropped 0 bases and J dropped 7; count of bases not matched to a gene: 7. CDR3 residues: CASSQDSGRGWNEQFF. CDR3 DNA: TGCGCCAGCAGCCAAGATAGCGGGAGAGGTTGGAATGAGCAGTTCTTC.

The chain carries TRBV7-9 and TRBJ2-2, with 12 bases identical to TRBD2. V trimming: 4 bases; J trimming: 0 bases; junction bases outside the gene matches: 6. The CDR3 sequence is 18 residues long. Per germline, CDR1 SEHNR and CDR2 FQNEAQ (reference sequence). CDR3: CASSSPSGGGTNTGELFF. CDR3 nucleotides: TGTGCCAGCAGCTCACCTAGCGGGGGGGGAACGAACACCGGGGAGCTGTTTTTT.

This chain joins TRBV5-1 and TRBJ1-2; 7 nucleotides agree with TRBD1. Looked up from germline, CDR1 is SGHRS and CDR2 is YFSETQ. The CDR3 has 13 residues. V dropped 4 bases and J dropped 5; count of bases not matched to a gene: 5. Here the CDR3 DNA reads TGCGCCAGCAGCGTACAGGGGCGGTATGGCTACACCTTC. This encodes CASSVQGRYGYTF.

CDR3 amino acids: CAISESGTGGSGEQYF. The CDR3, as DNA: TGTGCCATCAGTGAGTCCGGGACAGGGGGCTCGGGGGAGCAGTACTTC. The V and J genes are TRBV10-3 and TRBJ2-7, with TRBD1 identical over 12 bases. V shed 0 bases, J shed 7 bases, and the junction held 7 bases outside the gene matches. CDR1 is ENHRY and CDR2 is SYGVKD in the germline V gene. This CDR3 spans 16 amino acids.

This chain joins TRBV11-2 and TRBJ2-5; 7 bases agree with TRBD2. CDR1 and CDR2 from the germline V gene are SGHAT and FQNNGV. The J segment lost 2 bases and the V segment lost 6 bases, leaving 3 bases of the junction unmatched. CDR3 size: 13 residues. CDR3 sequence reads: CASRRGLQETQYF. Here the CDR3 DNA reads TGTGCCAGCAGGCGGGGACTACAAGAGACCCAGTACTTC.

This chain links TRBV4-1 with TRBJ2-7; weak D call: TRBD2 (6 bases). Germline V gene lookup returns CDR1 MGHRA and CDR2 YSYEKL. Between the trimmed V and J ends, which lost 3 bases and 6 bases, there was a span of 21 bases. The CDR3 loop spans 16 amino acids. The CDR3 sequence: CASSHGWGDRALEQYF. Here the CDR3 DNA reads TGCGCCAGCAGCCATGGGTGGGGGGACCGCGCTCTCGAGCAGTACTTC.

The CDR3 sequence: CASSAHNSGNTIYF. In nucleotides, the CDR3 is TGTGCCAGCAGTGCTCACAACTCTGGAAACACCATATATTTT. The chain has TRBV25-1 and TRBJ1-3; D unresolved. Trimming pared 4 bases from V and 0 bases from J, leaving 7 bases between. CDR1 is MGHDK and CDR2 is SYGVNS in the germline V gene. The CDR3 runs 14 residues.

The chain employs TRBV14 and TRBJ2-3; 9 positions agree with TRBD2. The junction had 11 bases not matched to a gene; V was cut back by 1 base and J by 3 bases. This CDR3 region has 18 residues. The germline V gene encodes CDR1 SGHDN and CDR2 FVKESK. The CDR3 sequence is CASSQAPWRGGATDTQYF. CDR3 in DNA: TGTGCCAGCAGCCAAGCCCCCTGGCGGGGGGGGGCGACAGATACGCAGTATTTT.

This clone showed up just once. The gene calls are TRBV19 and TRBJ2-5; D not resolved. CDR1 is LNHDA and CDR2 is SQIVND in the germline V gene (reference sequence). Deletions cut 6 bases from V and 0 bases from J, with 8 bases between. There are 13 residues in the CDR3. CDR3 sequence reads: CASSHQYQETQYF. In nucleotides, the CDR3 is TGTGCCAGTAGCCACCAGTACCAAGAGACCCAGTACTTC.

On this clone itself: The junction and the germline gene differ at one end; a read error may be behind it. The gene calls are TRBV27 and TRBJ1-2, with 10 bases that match TRBD1. CDR3 length: 15 amino acids. CDR1 and CDR2 from the germline V gene are MNHEY and SMNVEV (reference sequence). The DNA for the CDR3 is TGTGCCAGCAGTTCCCCGGGACAGGGGATGATGGGCTGCACCTTC. Protein product: CASSSPGQGMMGCTF.

V is TRBV19 and J is TRBJ1-4; D gene ambiguous. Germline CDR1 reads LNHDA; CDR2 reads SQIVND (reference sequence). The V gene lost 4 bases and the J gene lost 1 base, with 16 bases spanning the gap. The CDR3 consists of 17 residues. CDR3 region: CASSNKTDSVTNEKLFF. CDR3 coding DNA: TGTGCCAGTAGTAATAAGACGGACTCCGTAACTAATGAAAAACTGTTTTTT.

The gene calls are TRBV13 and TRBJ2-5; a weak D match, TRBD2 (7 bases). Trimming took 4 bases from V and 1 from J, leaving 16 bases between them. CDR1 is PRHDT, CDR2 FYEKMQ, per germline (reference sequence). The CDR3 sequence is 16 residues long. CDR3 in amino acids: CASSSRGGPSQETQYF. In DNA, the CDR3 is TGTGCCAGCAGCTCGAGGGGGGGGCCCTCCCAAGAGACCCAGTACTTC.

The rearrangement links TRBV4-1 to TRBJ1-1, with 7 bases that match TRBD1. This CDR3 comprises 14 residues. Germline V gene lookup returns CDR1 MGHRA and CDR2 YSYEKL. Germline trimming cut 7 bases from V and 4 bases from J; bases unmatched to any gene: 9. DNA of the CDR3: TGCGCCAGCACCTTTGTGGGACAGCCCACTGAAGCTTTCTTT. Amino acid sequence: CASTFVGQPTEAFF.

The V and J genes are TRBV6-1 and TRBJ1-2; D is ambiguous. The CDR3 runs to 15 residues. The V end was cut by 6 bases, the J end by 1 base, with 15 bases between. Germline loops: CDR1 MNHNS, CDR2 SASEGT. The CDR3 protein is CASRKTNGNNYGYTF. The CDR3 DNA sequence: TGTGCCAGCAGAAAGACAAACGGTAATAACTATGGCTACACCTTC.

This sequence joins TRBV5-5 and TRBJ2-1, with D tentatively TRBD2 (5 bases). V lost 0 bases and J 5 bases, leaving 12 bases between the germline ends. CDR1 is SGHKS, CDR2 YYEKEE, per germline (reference sequence). The CDR3 is made up of 15 amino acids. The CDR3 sequence: CASSLGRVRDNEQFF. For the CDR3, the DNA is TGTGCCAGCAGCTTGGGCCGGGTGAGGGACAATGAGCAGTTCTTC.

The chain employs TRBV7-8 and TRBJ2-1; 8 nucleotides match TRBD1. Per germline, CDR1 SGHVS and CDR2 FQNEAQ. The CDR3 runs 15 residues. V was clipped by 5 bases and J by 6 bases; unmatched bases: 9. In DNA form, the CDR3 reads TGTGCCAGCAGCATGACAGGGGCGAGAGGCAATGAGCAGTTCTTC. This codes for CASSMTGARGNEQFF.